This T cell receptor beta chain was sequenced for a study of T cells after yellow fever vaccination. Study observations and caveats: Among all clonotypes, a small share was observed in both CD4 and CD8 compartments. Clones that expanded after primary vaccination mostly reappeared after the booster (96% CD4, about 89% CD8).

This clonotype showed up just a few times. Antigen unknown. The CDR3 has 15 amino acids. V lost 1 base and J lost 7; bases outside the gene matches: 7. The TCR cDNA carried a universal primer site and UMIs from 5'RACE template switching. TCRdb re-analysed the 5' RACE reads in MiXCR, keeping a single row per CDR3 protein. Among 400,000 or so distinct CDR3 sequences listed, 11% were seen once. Sample: PBMCs, taken on the day of the first yellow fever vaccination. The genes are TRBV12-3 or TRBV12-4 and TRBJ2-1; 7 bases are shared with TRBD2. The clonotype originates from a man younger than 35 who received the YFV17D yellow fever vaccine. The CDR3 region has the DNA TGTGCCAGCAGTTTAGGAGCGGGGACGGGAAATGAGCAGTTCTTC. Amino acid sequence: CASSLGAGTGNEQFF.